Sequencing of this TCR beta chain was carried out in a study of T-cell memory formation after mild COVID-19. Points from the study as a whole: Contracting clones from day 15 to 85 had balanced CD4/CD8; later expanders favoured CD4+.

TCRdb passed the 5' RACE reads through MiXCR, listing each CDR3 protein once. The sample shows 450,000 to 650,000 distinct CDR3 sequences, around 21% of them seen only once. A word on this clonotype: Antigen: not known.

The CDR3 runs 19 residues. Germline V CDR1 and CDR2: SGDLS, YYNGEE. V shed 3 bases, J shed 5 bases, and the junction held 23 bases outside the gene matches. The sequence came from an adult woman who had mild COVID-19 (a few samples of this study predate the infection). Cell type and time point are not known. The sample taken for sequencing was PBMCs or a T cell subset sorted from them (not recorded which). This chain connects TRBV9 to TRBJ2-7, with 7 bases aligning to TRBD2. Here the CDR3 reads CASSGGGGEGGASGHEQYF. The CDR3 DNA is TGTGCCAGCAGCGGAGGAGGAGGAGAGGGAGGGGCTAGCGGCCACGAGCAGTACTTC. Based on the CDR3 plus reference TRBV9 and TRBJ2-7, the full variable domain is DSGVTQTPKHLITATGQRVTLRCSPRSGDLSVYWYQQSLDQGLQFLIQYYNGEERAKGNILERFSAQQFPDLHSELNLSSLELGDSALYFCASSGGGGEGGASGHEQYFGPGTRLTVT.